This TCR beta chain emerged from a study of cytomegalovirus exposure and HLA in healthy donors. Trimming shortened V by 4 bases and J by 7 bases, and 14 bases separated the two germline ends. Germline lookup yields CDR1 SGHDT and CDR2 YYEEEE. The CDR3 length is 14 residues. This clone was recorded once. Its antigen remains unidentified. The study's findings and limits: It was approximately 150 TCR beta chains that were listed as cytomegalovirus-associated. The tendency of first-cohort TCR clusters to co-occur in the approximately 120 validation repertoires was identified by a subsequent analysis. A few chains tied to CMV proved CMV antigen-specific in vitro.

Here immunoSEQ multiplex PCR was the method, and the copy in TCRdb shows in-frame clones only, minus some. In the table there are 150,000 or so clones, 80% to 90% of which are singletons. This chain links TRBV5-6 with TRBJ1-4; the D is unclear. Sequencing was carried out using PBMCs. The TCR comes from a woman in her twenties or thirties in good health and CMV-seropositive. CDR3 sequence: CASSPSSASEKLFF. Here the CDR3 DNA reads TGTGCCAGCAGCCCCTCCTCAGCGAGTGAAAAACTGTTTTTT.